What follows are 6 T cell receptor beta chains derived from one specimen sequenced in a study of control samples from healthy donors and cancer patients. Assay used: immunoSEQ multiplex PCR; TCRdb lists only in-frame clones, some missing. The table shows about 220,000 clones, with around 94% occurring only once. Material for sequencing was blood. These receptors were obtained from a man aged 45 to 65 in good health.

Here the CDR3 DNA reads TGTGCCAGCAGGGCTAGCGGGGGGACTAGCACAGATACGCAGTATTTT. Translation gives CASRASGGTSTDTQYF. The chain combines TRBV6-4 with TRBJ2-3, with TRBD2 identical over 11 bases. The junction had 5 bases not matched to a gene; V was cut back by 6 bases and J by 0 bases. The CDR3 loop spans 16 amino acids. Germline V CDR1 and CDR2: MRHNA, SNTAGT.

V gene TRBV6-5 combines with J gene TRBJ2-7; D not resolved. CDR3 length: 15 residues. V lost 7 bases to trimming and J lost 2 bases, with 18 bases between them. The V gene's germline CDR1 is MNHEY and CDR2 SVGAGI. The CDR3 is CASTSGGRPPYEQYF. CDR3 nucleotide sequence: TGTGCCAGCACTTCAGGTGGACGCCCCCCCTACGAGCAGTACTTC.

V and J are TRBV28 and TRBJ1-6; TRBD1 matches at 8 bases. J was trimmed by 13 bases and V by 6 bases; bases with no gene match: 8. The CDR3 covers 13 residues. Germline V gene data show CDR1 as MDHEN and CDR2 as SYDVKM. The CDR3 reads CASSRTGQGPLHF. Written as DNA, the CDR3 is TGTGCCAGCAGCCGGACAGGGCAGGGGCCCCTCCACTTT.

The gene calls are TRBV11-1 and TRBJ1-2; 8 nucleotides align to TRBD1. V dropped 5 bases and J dropped 6; count of bases not matched to a gene: 2. The CDR3 has 12 residues. From germline, CDR1 is SGHAT and CDR2 FQDESV (reference sequence). In DNA form, the CDR3 reads TGTGCCAGCAGCCGGACAGGGAATGGCTACACCTTC. It is translated as CASSRTGNGYTF.

The chain joins TRBV11-2 to TRBJ2-3; 10 bases fit TRBD2. CDR1 is SGHAT and CDR2 is FQNNGV in the germline V gene. V lost 1 base to trimming and J lost 2 bases; unmatched junction nucleotides: 6. CDR3 size: 17 residues. The CDR3: CASSLGSAGGLTDTQYF. CDR3 nucleotide sequence: TGTGCCAGCAGCTTAGGGTCAGCGGGGGGGCTCACAGATACGCAGTATTTT.

The rearrangement joins TRBV7-2 to TRBJ1-4, with D unclear. This CDR3 comprises 16 residues. V was pared by 5 bases and J by 5 bases, with 18 bases between. Germline V CDR1 and CDR2: SGHTA, FQGNSA. The CDR3 bases are TGTGCCAGCAGCCCCGCGCCGGAGTTCCTAAATGAAAAACTGTTTTTT. This codes for CASSPAPEFLNEKLFF.